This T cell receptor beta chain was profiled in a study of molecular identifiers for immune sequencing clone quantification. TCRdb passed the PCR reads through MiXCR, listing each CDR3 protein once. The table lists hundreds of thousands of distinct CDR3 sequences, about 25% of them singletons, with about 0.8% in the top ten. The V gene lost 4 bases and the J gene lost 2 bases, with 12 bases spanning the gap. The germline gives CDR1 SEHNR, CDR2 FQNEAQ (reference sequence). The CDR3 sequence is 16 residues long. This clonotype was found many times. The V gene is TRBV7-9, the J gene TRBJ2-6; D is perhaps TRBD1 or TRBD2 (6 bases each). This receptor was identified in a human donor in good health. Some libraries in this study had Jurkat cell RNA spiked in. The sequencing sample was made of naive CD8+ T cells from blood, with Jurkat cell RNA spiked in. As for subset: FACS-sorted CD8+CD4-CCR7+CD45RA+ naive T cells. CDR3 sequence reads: CASSSPRGPGANVLTF. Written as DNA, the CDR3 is TGTGCCAGCAGCTCTCCCCGGGGGCCTGGGGCCAACGTCCTGACTTTC. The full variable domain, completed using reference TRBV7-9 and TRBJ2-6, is DTGVSQNPRHKITKRGQNVTFRCDPISEHNRLYWYRQTLGQGPEFLTYFQNEAQLEKSRLLSDRFSAERPKGSFSTLEIQRTEQGDSAMYLCASSSPRGPGANVLTFGAGSRLTVL.